This record covers a single TCR beta chain. This clone has just one count. Its antigen remains undetermined. Qualities for individual bases were not recorded, and no much larger clone is one base off. V is shortened by 0 bases, J by 6 bases, and the region joining them spans 10 bases. For CDR1 and CDR2, the germline V gene lists MRHNA and SNTAGT. Reading from cysteine to phenylalanine, the CDR3 counts 14 amino acids. The kept DNA is CDR3 alone, 42 bases in frame from the first base. The sample originates from a study of cytomegalovirus exposure and HLA in healthy donors (dated by TCRdb to 2015 to 2018). About the study as a whole: An earlier analysis of about 530 of the donors reported about 260 Gb of sequence data and 117 million unique TCR beta sequences obtained from about 180 million T cells. An early release covering 500 to 750 HLA-typed donors comprised 250 to 350 gigabases of sequencing data and about 90 million unique TCR sequences. Of the 398 genotyped donors, roughly 85% fell in the genetic ancestry cluster associated with self-reported Caucasian donors. The study aimed to test whether cataloging public T cell receptors could reveal signatures of past pathogen exposure. Using immunosequencing, the study profiled T cell repertoires from 666 subjects and related those repertoires to cytomegalovirus serostatus. A separate validation cohort of 90 to 150 different subjects was used in addition to the 666-subject first cohort. The study combined high-throughput TCR immunosequencing, statistical association of individual TCRs with disease status, and machine learning to predict cytomegalovirus infection status. In a later analysis, previously published TCR beta repertoires from 550 to 750 donors were re-analyzed and high-resolution HLA genotyping was added so that TCR occurrence patterns could be studied. Rather than using new phenotypic data, the later analysis identified candidate immune exposures from TCR beta sequences and from how often those sequences occurred across donors. An earlier analysis of 587 of the donors used high-throughput TCR beta sequencing to judge whether each TCR beta V gene segment behaved as functional or pseudogenic. Donor age, sex, ethnicity and CMV serostatus were collected together with the repertoire data. Genome-wide SNP genotypes for about three fifths of the 666 donors were used in a later genetic analysis, which treated that subset as a discovery cohort. Every repertoire in the discovery cohort had been generated on one and the same sequencing platform. HLA typing included class I and class II loci at four-digit resolution. The number of donors typed differed by locus, with 629-630 for A, B, C, DRB1 and DQB1, around 500 for DQA1, over 600 for DPA1, and some 450 for DPB1. About five DR-DQ haplotypes were treated as single units for association and clustering because of strong linkage in the cohort. Among 350 to 400 genotyped donors of the cohort, an average of around 240,000 unique TCR beta nucleotide sequences were sequenced per donor, roughly a sixth of them non-productive. Summary of the overall study and its limitations: The authors suggested that the approach could potentially be generalized to other disease states and immunological phenotypes. The earlier analysis of a few hundred of the donors excluded fewer than 20 rarely observed V segments, including chromosome 9 orphons, because counts were too low. Cytomegalovirus status was reported to be diagnosed by the classifier with high specificity and sensitivity in both the original and validation cohorts. V-gene and J-gene trimming of TCR beta chains was associated with a missense DCLRE1C variant in a later genetic analysis, and the association was replicated in an independent cohort. A further reported finding was that TCR beta sequences accurately predicted the HLA-A and HLA-B alleles for most subjects in the first cohort. In a later analysis, several top co-occurrence clusters were reported to appear linked to parvovirus B19, influenza, CMV and Epstein-Barr virus. A later analysis found that TCR association rates varied across HLA loci, with DRB1 alleles showing the most associated TCRs and HLA-C alleles the fewest. Only TCR beta chains were sequenced in this cohort, and the absence of alpha or paired-chain data limited detectable features. Roughly uniform sequencing depth across donors was assumed in presence/absence analyses, although this assumption may not hold. Most TCR sequences were observed very rarely across donors, whereas some public TCRs were present in many individuals. The study listed over 150 TCR beta chains as associated with cytomegalovirus. Most CMV-associated TCR beta chains appeared to be HLA-restricted in a later analysis, and the HLA associations seemed to be driven largely by CMV exposure. Because HLA typing was missing for some donors at each locus, association tests included only the typed subset. Linkage disequilibrium might explain the correlated functional status among segregating V segments, but an unknown experimental factor could not be excluded. A later genetic analysis reported fewer N-insertions in productive TCRs among donors in an Asian-associated ancestry cluster than the approximately 700-donor mean. At a false discovery rate of 0.05, a later analysis linked under 20,000 TCR beta sequences to specific HLA alleles. When HLA alleles, especially DR and DQ, strongly co-occurred, TCR associations were difficult to assign to individual alleles. The sequencing pipeline was judged likely to have produced a cluster of highly shared sequence variants as a technical artifact. Some IMGT-functional V segments, including TRBV6-2 and TRBV6-3, could not be distinguished by the 87-base-pair reads and were therefore excluded. Immune exposure information for the cohort was limited to CMV serostatus. In a later analysis, HLA-associated TCR beta chains were found to be more clonally expanded and to have lower generation probabilities than equally common non-associated chains. An earlier analysis of 450 to 750 of the donors showed that most TCR beta V segments appeared in productive rearrangements either about 87% or about 30% of the time, which broadly matched IMGT annotations. A few of the identified cytomegalovirus-associated TCR beta chains were confirmed in vitro to be specific for cytomegalovirus antigens.

The cohort comprised some 730 healthy bone marrow donors. At the time of sampling, all cohort members were nominally healthy, though unrecorded immune exposures were likely present. The donor tested CMV seropositive and was one of the 289 seropositive cohort members. Each donor provided a peripheral blood sample, and peripheral blood mononuclear cells were used for TCR beta sequencing. Genomic DNA extraction from the blood cell samples was performed with the Qiagen DNeasy Blood Extraction Kit. The method behind the library was the immunoSEQ multiplex PCR assay. For the multiplex PCR, a mixture combining 60 forward primers for TCR Vbeta segments and 13 reverse primers for TCR Jbeta segments was used. The CDR3 region of rearranged TCR beta genes was amplified from genomic DNA with a multiplex PCR assay. The amplified TCR beta libraries were sequenced on the Illumina HiSeq System as 87-base-pair reads. In the source study's methods: Across the roughly 600 repertoires, a later analysis counted around 80 million unique TCR beta chains, around 11 million of which were shared by at least two donors. To remove PCR and sequencing errors, raw reads were error-corrected and collapsed into unique sequences using a nearest-neighbor algorithm that merged closely related sequences. V, D and J gene segments were assigned by aligning CDR3 sequences to IMGT reference sequences. For a sequence to be retained, a match of at least six nucleotides was required to both a V gene segment and a J gene segment. A rearrangement was called productive if the CDR3 had no stop codons and remained in frame with V and J, and every other rearrangement was called non-productive. Following IMGT convention, CDR3 was defined as the stretch from the second conserved V-encoded cysteine up to the conserved J-encoded phenylalanine. The earlier analysis of about 610 of the donors excluded any sequence lacking an unambiguous match to a single V gene segment. An earlier analysis of under 750 of the donors called V segments functional above 56.7% productive rearrangements and segregating when the between-donor standard deviation exceeded 5%. A statistical classification framework was developed to diagnose cytomegalovirus status using the catalog of TCR beta chain sequences. V and J gene assignment, in a later analysis, came from comparing TCR nucleotide sequences with IMGT/GENE-DB human TR gene sequences. The TCRdist pipeline was used in a later analysis to assign CDR3 sequences and most-parsimonious VDJ recombination scenarios. In a later analysis, each TCR beta chain was defined by its CDR3 amino acid sequence together with its V-gene family, and reads without a unique V-gene family were excluded. In a later analysis, 450 to 600 highly shared, low-generation-probability nucleotide sequences were removed to address suspected cross-contamination and a sequencing artifact. A later analysis calculated a clonal expansion index for each public chain from normalized within-repertoire ranks of inferred template counts. In a later analysis, generation probabilities were computed with a VDJ recombination model fitted to out-of-frame rearrangements, and the resulting probabilities were checked against IGoR. A later analysis scored TCR-TCR, TCR-HLA and TCR-CMV co-occurrence with hypergeometric tests, applying a repertoire-size bias correction to TCR pairs. In a later analysis, false discovery rates were estimated by permuting HLA or CMV assignments 20 times. A later analysis grouped co-occurring TCRs with DBSCAN, adding TCRdist sequence similarity when clustering within HLA-allele-positive subsets. For co-occurrence clustering, repertoires with fewer than 30,000 or more than 120,000 public chains were excluded, along with roughly 5 repertoires with anomalous nucleotide sharing. Held by TCRdb, this immuneACCESS table contains in-frame sequences only and omits some clones. Under half of the omission traces to an unresolved V gene where checked; the cause of the rest is unknown. The D gene and trimming were derived from the DNA, and the V and J assignments and clone size from that table. In this sample the table shows some 100,000 clones, about 75% of which occur a single time. The ten largest clones take up 13% to 15% of the sample.

The receptor was derived from a male donor in good health and CMV-seropositive. Specimen: PBMCs. Recombination joined TRBV6-4 with TRBJ2-3; a weak D assignment points to TRBD2 (7 bases agree). The DNA sequence follows: TGTGCCAGCAGTGACTCGAGGGGGGGGGATACGCAGTATTTT. Translated, it reads CASSDSRGGDTQYF.